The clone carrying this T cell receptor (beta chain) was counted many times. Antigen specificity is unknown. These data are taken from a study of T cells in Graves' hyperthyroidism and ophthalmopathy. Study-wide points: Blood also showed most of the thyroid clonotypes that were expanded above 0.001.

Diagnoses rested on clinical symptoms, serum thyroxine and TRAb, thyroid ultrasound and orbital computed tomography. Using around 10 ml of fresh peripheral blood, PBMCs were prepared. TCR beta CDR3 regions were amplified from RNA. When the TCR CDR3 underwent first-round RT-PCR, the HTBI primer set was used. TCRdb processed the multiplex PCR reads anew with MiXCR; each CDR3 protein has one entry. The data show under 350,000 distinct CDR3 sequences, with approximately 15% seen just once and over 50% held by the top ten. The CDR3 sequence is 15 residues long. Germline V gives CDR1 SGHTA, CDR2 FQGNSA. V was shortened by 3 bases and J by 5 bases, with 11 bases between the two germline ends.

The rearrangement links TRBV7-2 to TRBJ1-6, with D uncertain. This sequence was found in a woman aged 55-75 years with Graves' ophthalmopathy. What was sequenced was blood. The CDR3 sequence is CASSFAQANNSPLHF. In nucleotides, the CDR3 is TGTGCCAGCAGCTTCGCCCAGGCCAATAATTCACCCCTCCACTTT.